This TCR beta chain was profiled in a study of T cell changes during pregnancy in multiple sclerosis. The repertoire was sequenced with immunoSEQ multiplex PCR; TCRdb's copy has only in-frame clones and lacks some. The data contain roughly 41,000 clones, about 89% of them singletons. The germline V gene has CDR1 SGHNT and CDR2 YYREEE (reference sequence). The ends lost 4 bases at V and 6 bases at J; junction bases unmatched: 9. This CDR3 is built from 15 residues. This clone was seen only once. This specimen consisted of CD4+ T cells from peripheral blood mononuclear cells, obtained in the first trimester of pregnancy. This chain connects TRBV5-4 to TRBJ2-7; 11 bases fit TRBD1. The TCR originated in a female donor with multiple sclerosis, enrolled in a pregnancy study. Written as DNA, the CDR3 is TGTGCCAGCAGCATCGTAGGACAGGGGGCGGGCGAGCAGTACTTC. This translates into CASSIVGQGAGEQYF. The full variable domain, with the rest looked up from reference TRBV5-4 and TRBJ2-7, is ETGVTQSPTHLIKTRGQQVTLRCSSQSGHNTVSWYQQALGQGPQFIFQYYREEENGRGNFPPRFSGLQFPNYSSELNVNALELDDSALYLCASSIVGQGAGEQYFGPGTRLTVT.